This T cell receptor beta chain was retrieved from a study of cytomegalovirus exposure and HLA in healthy donors. Study as a whole: Within an early data release were about 85 million unique TCRs drawn from HLA-typed donors. Broader study findings: An analysis that came later showed most CMV-associated TCR beta chains appearing HLA-restricted. Follow-up analysis later connected one missense variant in DCLRE1C with trimming of TCR beta V- and J-genes.

The germline CDR1 and CDR2 sequences are MNHEY and SVGAGI. The CDR3 has 15 residues. Trimming took off 6 bases at V and 0 bases at J, with 12 bases between the two ends. About this clone itself: Its antigen remains unknown.

The PCR employed 60 Vbeta primers together with 13 Jbeta primers. Repertoires were generated with immunoSEQ multiplex PCR, while TCRdb's copy carries only in-frame clones and drops some. The table shows about 180,000 clones, with just over 75% occurring only once. The chain employs TRBV6-5 and TRBJ2-1; tentatively, D is TRBD1 (5 bases). Sequenced: PBMCs. The receptor was derived from a man younger than 30 in good health and CMV-seronegative. Here the CDR3 reads CASRHRYSSYNEQFF. The CDR3 DNA reads as TGTGCCAGCAGACACAGGTACAGCTCCTACAATGAGCAGTTCTTC.